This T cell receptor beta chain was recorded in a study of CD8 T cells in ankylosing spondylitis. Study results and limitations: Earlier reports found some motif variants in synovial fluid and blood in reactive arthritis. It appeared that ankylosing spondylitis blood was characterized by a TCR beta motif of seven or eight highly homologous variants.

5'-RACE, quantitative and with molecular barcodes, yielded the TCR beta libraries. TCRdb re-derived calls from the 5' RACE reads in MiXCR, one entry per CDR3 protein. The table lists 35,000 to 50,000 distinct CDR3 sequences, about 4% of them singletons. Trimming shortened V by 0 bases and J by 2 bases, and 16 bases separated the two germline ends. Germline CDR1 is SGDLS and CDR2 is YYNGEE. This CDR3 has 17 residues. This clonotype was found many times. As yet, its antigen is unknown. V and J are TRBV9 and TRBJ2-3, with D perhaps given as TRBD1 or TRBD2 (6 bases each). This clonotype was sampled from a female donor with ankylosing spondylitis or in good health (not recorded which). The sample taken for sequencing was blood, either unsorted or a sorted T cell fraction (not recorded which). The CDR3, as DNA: TGTGCCAGCAGCGTAGGAGGAGGGGGACCGTCCACAGATACGCAGTATTTT. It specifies CASSVGGGGPSTDTQYF.